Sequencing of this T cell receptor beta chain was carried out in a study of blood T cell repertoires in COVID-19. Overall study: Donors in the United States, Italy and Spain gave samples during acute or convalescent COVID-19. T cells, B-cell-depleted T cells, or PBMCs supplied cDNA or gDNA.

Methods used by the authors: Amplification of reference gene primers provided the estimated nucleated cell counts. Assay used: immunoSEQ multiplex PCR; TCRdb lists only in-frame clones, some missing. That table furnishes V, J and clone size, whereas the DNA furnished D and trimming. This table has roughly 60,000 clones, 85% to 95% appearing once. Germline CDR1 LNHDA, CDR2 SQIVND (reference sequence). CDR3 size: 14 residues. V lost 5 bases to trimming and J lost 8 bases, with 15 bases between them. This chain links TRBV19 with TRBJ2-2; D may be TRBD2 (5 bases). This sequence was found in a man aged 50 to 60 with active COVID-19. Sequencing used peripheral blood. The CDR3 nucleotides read TGTGCCAGTAGTTTTCTGACTATTGGAGGGGAGCTGTTTTTT. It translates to CASSFLTIGGELFF.